This is a list of T cell receptor beta chains from one sample in a study of T cells in localized non-small cell lung cancer. Sequenced by immunoSEQ multiplex PCR; TCRdb stores in-frame clones only, minus some. The table shows over 25,000 clones, with over 80% occurring only once. The material was peripheral blood, obtained before any cancer treatment. Source of these receptors: a male donor at least 60 years old with stage I lung adenocarcinoma. The CDR3 runs from the conserved cysteine through the conserved F or W. D genes are given only for firm matches. Clone size is shown for a subset of rows, as once, few, many or a class of expanded clone.

DNA: TGTGCCAGCAGCCCTAGGGGTCAGAGGGGTTATGGCTACACCTTC
CDR3: CASSPRGQRGYGYTF
V: TRBV14
J: TRBJ1-2
size: -
D: -

DNA: TGTGCCAGCAGCCTACGATCAGGGAGCTCCCTCCACTTT
CDR3: CASSLRSGSSLHF
V: TRBV5-6
J: TRBJ1-6
size: -
D: -

DNA: TGTGCCATCAGTGGTGCCGGGACAGGGTCCTACAATGAGCAGTTCTTC
CDR3: CAISGAGTGSYNEQFF
V: TRBV10-3
J: TRBJ2-1
size: once
D: TRBD1

DNA: TGTGCCAGCAGCCCGACAGCAACTAATGAAAAACTGTTTTTT
CDR3: CASSPTATNEKLFF
V: TRBV2
J: TRBJ1-4
size: -
D: -

DNA: TGTGCCATCAGTGAGTCGGGCGGGCAGGGGGGCAATCAGCCCCAGCATTTT
CDR3: CAISESGGQGGNQPQHF
V: TRBV10-3
J: TRBJ1-5
size: -
D: TRBD1

DNA: TGTGCCAGCTCCCAAAGGACAGATACGCAGTATTTT
CDR3: CASSQRTDTQYF
V: TRBV18
J: TRBJ2-3
size: -
D: -

DNA: TGTGCCAGCAGCGAAAGAGGCTACGAGCAGTACTTC
CDR3: CASSERGYEQYF
V: TRBV6-6
J: TRBJ2-7
size: -
D: -

DNA: TGTGCCAGCAGCCCCCGGACTAGCGGCACAGATACGCAGTATTTT
CDR3: CASSPRTSGTDTQYF
V: TRBV14
J: TRBJ2-3
size: once
D: TRBD2

DNA: TGTGCCAGCGGCCAGACTAGCGGGGAGACCCAGTACTTC
CDR3: CASGQTSGETQYF
V: TRBV9
J: TRBJ2-5
size: -
D: TRBD2

DNA: TGTGCCAGCAGCTTGGGACGGTGGTACGGGGACAGCTCCTACGAGCAGTACTTC
CDR3: CASSLGRWYGDSSYEQYF
V: TRBV5-8
J: TRBJ2-7
size: -
D: TRBD1

DNA: TGTGCCAGCAGGCCGTCCTCCGACGGCTACACCTTC
CDR3: CASRPSSDGYTF
V: TRBV7-3
J: TRBJ1-2
size: -
D: -

DNA: TGTGCCAGCAGCTTAGTAGGGCTAGCGGGGGGTCCTCAAGAGACCCAGTACTTC
CDR3: CASSLVGLAGGPQETQYF
V: TRBV7-2
J: TRBJ2-5
size: -
D: TRBD2

DNA: TGTGCCAGCAGCCCAGTTAGAATGACAGGGAACACCGGGGAGCTGTTTTTT
CDR3: CASSPVRMTGNTGELFF
V: TRBV9
J: TRBJ2-2
size: -
D: -

DNA: TGTGCCAGCAACCCGGACAGGCTTCTCTACGAGCAGTACTTC
CDR3: CASNPDRLLYEQYF
V: TRBV6-1
J: TRBJ2-7
size: -
D: TRBD1

DNA: TGTGCCAGCAGTGAAAACTCGAACACTGAAGCTTTCTTT
CDR3: CASSENSNTEAFF
V: TRBV2
J: TRBJ1-1
size: -
D: -

DNA: TGTGCCTTCGGGGATCACTATGGCTACACCTTC
CDR3: CAFGDHYGYTF
V: TRBV30
J: TRBJ1-2
size: -
D: -

DNA: TGTGCCAGCAGCTTGGCCGGGCAGGCACCGGGAGAGACCCAGTACTTC
CDR3: CASSLAGQAPGETQYF
V: TRBV5-6
J: TRBJ2-5
size: -
D: -

DNA: TGCAGTGCCGAGGGAGGCCCCCCCCTCCACTTT
CDR3: CSAEGGPPLHF
V: TRBV20-1
J: TRBJ1-6
size: once
D: -

DNA: TGTGCCACCAGCAGGTGGAATGAAAAACTGTTTTTT
CDR3: CATSRWNEKLFF
V: TRBV15
J: TRBJ1-4
size: -
D: -

DNA: TGCGCCAGCAGCTGGGACAGGGGTGGAAACATTCAGTACTTC
CDR3: CASSWDRGGNIQYF
V: TRBV5-1
J: TRBJ2-4
size: once
D: TRBD1

DNA: TGTGCCAGCAGTCTATTAGGAAGAACAGATACGCAGTATTTT
CDR3: CASSLLGRTDTQYF
V: TRBV28
J: TRBJ2-3
size: -
D: -

DNA: TGTGCCAGCAGTTTAAGGGACATAACCTACGAGCAGTACTTC
CDR3: CASSLRDITYEQYF
V: TRBV28
J: TRBJ2-7
size: few
D: -

DNA: TGTGCCAGCAGCTTAGATGACTCCCAAGAGACCCAGTACTTC
CDR3: CASSLDDSQETQYF
V: TRBV7-2
J: TRBJ2-5
size: -
D: -

DNA: TGTGCCAGCAGCCAGGGACAGGGTGTAGGTGGGGGATCACCCCTCCACTTT
CDR3: CASSQGQGVGGGSPLHF
V: TRBV7-2
J: TRBJ1-6
size: -
D: TRBD1

DNA: TGTGCCAGCAGTTTTCCCTTGAGGTGGAGAACCTACGAGCAGTACTTC
CDR3: CASSFPLRWRTYEQYF
V: TRBV28
J: TRBJ2-7
size: -
D: -

DNA: TGTGCCAGCATCCGACAGGGGGCGAGCAATCAGCCCCAGCATTTT
CDR3: CASIRQGASNQPQHF
V: TRBV6-1
J: TRBJ1-5
size: -
D: TRBD1